This TCR beta chain was identified in a study of CD8+ T cells in alopecia areata. Treatment here: oral pan-JAK inhibitor, 5-10 mg twice daily. CDR1 is LGHNT, CDR2 FRNRAP, per germline. V gave up 5 bases and J gave up 13 bases, with 9 bases separating them. This CDR3 has 11 amino acids. This clone turned up a few times. Its antigen remains unknown. Overall study findings and caveats: Scalp clonality and expanded CD8+ clones among the top 100 fell significantly with tofacitinib.

cDNA prepared by RNA extraction and subsequent reverse transcription served as the template for sequencing. Only in-frame clones appear in the TCRdb table, and some are missing; sequencing was by immunoSEQ multiplex PCR. Here the sample spans 150,000 or so clones, 50% to 65% being singletons. Material: CD8+ T cells sorted from blood, obtained at week 4, from a patient treated with tofacitinib. This clonotype originated in a human donor with alopecia areata. The V gene is TRBV12-5, the J gene TRBJ1-6; no reliable D call. CDR3 sequence (DNA): TGTGCTAGTGGTCCCGCCCGGCCCCTCCACTTT. Amino acids: CASGPARPLHF.